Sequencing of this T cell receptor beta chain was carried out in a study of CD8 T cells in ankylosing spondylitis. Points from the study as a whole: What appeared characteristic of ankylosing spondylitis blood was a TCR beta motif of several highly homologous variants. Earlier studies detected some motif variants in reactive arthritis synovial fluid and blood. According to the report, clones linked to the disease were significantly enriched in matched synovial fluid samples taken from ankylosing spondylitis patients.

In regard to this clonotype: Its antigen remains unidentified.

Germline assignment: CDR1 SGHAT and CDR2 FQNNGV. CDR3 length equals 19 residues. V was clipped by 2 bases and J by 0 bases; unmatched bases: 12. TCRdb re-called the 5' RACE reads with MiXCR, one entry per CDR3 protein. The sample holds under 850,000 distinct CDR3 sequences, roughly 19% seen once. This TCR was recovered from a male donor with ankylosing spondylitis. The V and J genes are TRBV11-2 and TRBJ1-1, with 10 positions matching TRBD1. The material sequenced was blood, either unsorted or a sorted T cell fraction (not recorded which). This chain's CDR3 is CASSLKGGQGHIMNTEAFF. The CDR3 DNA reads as TGTGCCAGCAGCTTAAAGGGGGGACAGGGGCACATCATGAACACTGAAGCTTTCTTT.